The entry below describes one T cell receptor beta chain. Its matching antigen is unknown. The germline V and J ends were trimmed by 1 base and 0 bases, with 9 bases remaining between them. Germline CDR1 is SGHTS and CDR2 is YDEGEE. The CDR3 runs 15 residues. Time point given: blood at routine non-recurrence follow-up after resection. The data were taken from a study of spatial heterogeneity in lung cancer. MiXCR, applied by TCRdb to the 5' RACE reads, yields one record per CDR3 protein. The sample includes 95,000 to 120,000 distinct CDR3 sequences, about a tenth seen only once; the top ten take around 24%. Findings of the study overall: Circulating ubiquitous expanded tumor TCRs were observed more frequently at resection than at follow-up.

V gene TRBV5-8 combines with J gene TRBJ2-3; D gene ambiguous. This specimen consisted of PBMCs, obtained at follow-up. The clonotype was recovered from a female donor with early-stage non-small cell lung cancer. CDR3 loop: CASSLLRQSTDTQYF. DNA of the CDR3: TGTGCCAGCAGCTTGTTAAGGCAGAGCACAGATACGCAGTATTTT. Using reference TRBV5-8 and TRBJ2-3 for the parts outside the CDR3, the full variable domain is EAGVTQSPTHLIKTRGQQATLRCSPISGHTSVYWYQQALGLGLQFLLWYDEGEERNRGNFPPRFSGRQFPNYSSELNVNALELEDSALYLCASSLLRQSTDTQYFGPGTRLTVL.